These 13 T cell receptor beta chains came from one sample sequenced in a study of CD8+ T cells in alopecia areata. As to treatment: oral pan-JAK inhibitor, 5-10 mg twice daily. Extraction and reverse transcription of RNA yielded cDNA as the sequencing template. Sequencing was performed with immunoSEQ multiplex PCR; in TCRdb, only in-frame clones are kept and a portion is missing. The profile shows roughly 100,000 clones, about nine tenths of them singletons. The source was CD8+ T cells sorted from blood, collected at approximately week 34, from a patient treated with tofacitinib. The source is a human donor with alopecia areata.

The rearrangement links TRBV7-9 to TRBJ2-3; 14 bases fit TRBD2. Germline V gene data show CDR1 as SEHNR and CDR2 as FQNEAQ (reference sequence). CDR3 size: 15 residues. J was trimmed by 6 bases and V by 3 bases; bases with no gene match: 2. The CDR3, as DNA: TGTGCCAGCAGCTTCGGGACTAGCGGGAGTGATACGCAGTATTTT. Translation: CASSFGTSGSDTQYF.

In this sample, this clone turned up once. The rearrangement joins TRBV29-1 to TRBJ2-5; D may be TRBD1 or TRBD2 (5 bases each). The DNA end lines up better with TRBJ2-7; the J call may be wrong. Looked up from germline, CDR1 is SQVTM and CDR2 is ANQGSEA. This CDR3 region has 13 residues. CDR3 residues: CSAKSTRGYEQYF. In DNA form, the CDR3 reads TGCAGCGCCAAAAGTACTAGGGGTTACGAGCAGTACTTC.

This chain uses TRBV27 with TRBJ2-5; TRBD1 matches at 8 bases. The trim removed 6 bases at V and 5 bases at J, leaving 8 bases unmatched. Germline assignment: CDR1 MNHEY and CDR2 SMNVEV (reference sequence). This CDR3 is 14 amino acids long. Written as DNA, the CDR3 is TGTGCCAGCAGGTTAGCAGGGGGCTTGGAGACCCAGTACTTC. Translation: CASRLAGGLETQYF.

This clone occurred once. The V gene is TRBV19, the J gene TRBJ2-7; D unresolved. The V end was cut by 3 bases, the J end by 5 bases, with 17 bases between. Looked up from germline, CDR1 is LNHDA and CDR2 is SQIVND (reference sequence). This CDR3 comprises 15 residues. CDR3 region: CASSILTDGPNEQYF. The CDR3 nucleotides are TGTGCCAGTAGTATCCTAACCGATGGGCCAAACGAGCAGTACTTC.

This clone was picked up a small number of times. The chain uses TRBV30 and TRBJ2-2, with a tentative D call TRBD1 (5 bases). This CDR3 region has 11 residues. Germline V gives CDR1 GTSNPN, CDR2 SVGIG (reference sequence). Trimming took off 2 bases at V and 11 bases at J, with 9 bases between the two ends. The CDR3 DNA follows: TGTGCCTGGAGTCAGGGCTACGAGCTGTTTTTT. Translating gives CAWSQGYELFF.

The V and J genes are TRBV9 and TRBJ2-7; D is ambiguous. The CDR3 is made up of 14 amino acids. CDR1 and CDR2 (germline): SGDLS, YYNGEE. Trimming left V 0 bases short and J 0 bases short, with 7 bases between. The DNA for the CDR3 is TGTGCCAGCAGCGTAGCGGGCCTCTCCTACGAGCAGTACTTC. Protein product: CASSVAGLSYEQYF.

V gene TRBV5-1 combines with J gene TRBJ1-5; D perhaps matches TRBD1 (6 bases). The CDR3 sequence is 15 residues long. The germline V gene encodes CDR1 SGHRS and CDR2 YFSETQ. Trimming cost V 4 bases and J 7 bases, with 18 bases left between them. CDR3 residues: CASSMTGTLGQPQHF. In nucleotides, the CDR3 is TGCGCCAGCAGCATGACAGGAACCTTGGGGCAGCCCCAGCATTTT.

The J gene is TRBJ1-1, the V gene TRBV15, with a tentative D call TRBD1 (6 bases). Germline assignment: CDR1 LNHNV and CDR2 YYDKDF (reference sequence). CDR3 length: 13 residues. CDR3 amino acids: CATKGEDKTEAFF. The CDR3 bases are TGTGCGACAAAGGGGGAGGATAAAACTGAAGCTTTCTTT.

The V and J genes are TRBV10-3 and TRBJ2-7, with D possibly being TRBD1 (5 bases). Germline values: CDR1 ENHRY, CDR2 SYGVKD. CDR3 length: 12 residues. V was cut by 0 bases and J by 7 bases, with 7 bases left in between. The CDR3 bases are TGTGCCATCAGTGAGTCCAACAGGGAGCAGTACTTC. This translates into CAISESNREQYF.

The genes are TRBV29-1 and TRBJ2-1; 13 nucleotides line up with TRBD2. Trimming cost V 7 bases and J 3 bases; bases outside gene matches: 6. The CDR3 contains 15 residues. CDR1 SQVTM and CDR2 ANQGSEA come from the germline V gene. The CDR3 DNA sequence: TGCAGCGGGATGGGACTAGCGGGGCACTACAATGAGCAGTTCTTC. It specifies CSGMGLAGHYNEQFF.

This rearrangement joins TRBV7-9 to TRBJ2-6; no clear D. In germline, CDR1 is SEHNR, CDR2 FQNEAQ (reference sequence). This CDR3 has 15 residues. Trimming removed 5 bases from V and 0 bases from J, with 8 bases in between. CDR3 residues: CASSQPGSGANVLTF. In DNA, the CDR3 is TGTGCCAGCAGCCAACCGGGCTCTGGGGCCAACGTCCTGACTTTC.

The chain joins TRBV2 to TRBJ1-5; D call uncertain. There are 13 residues in the CDR3. V was clipped by 1 base and J by 2 bases, with 3 bases between them. Germline CDR1 SNHLY, CDR2 FYNNEI. CDR3 bases: TGTGCCAGCAGTGAAGTAGGCAATCAGCCCCAGCATTTT. Encoded protein: CASSEVGNQPQHF. Full variable domain (remainder filled in from reference TRBV2 and TRBJ1-5): EPEVTQTPSHQVTQMGQEVILRCVPISNHLYFYWYRQILGQKVEFLVSFYNNEISEKSEIFDDQFSVERPDGSNFTLKIRSTKLEDSAMYFCASSEVGNQPQHFGDGTRLSIL.

The rearrangement links TRBV23-1 to TRBJ2-3; 12 bases line up with TRBD2. TRBV23-1 carries the ORF label, with uncertain function. V lost 3 bases to trimming and J lost 4 bases; unmatched junction nucleotides: 20. The CDR3 is 21 amino acids. This CDR3 is CASSHPGGERLAGALADTQYF. The CDR3 DNA reads as TGCGCCAGCAGTCACCCCGGGGGGGAGCGACTAGCGGGAGCGCTCGCAGATACGCAGTATTTT.